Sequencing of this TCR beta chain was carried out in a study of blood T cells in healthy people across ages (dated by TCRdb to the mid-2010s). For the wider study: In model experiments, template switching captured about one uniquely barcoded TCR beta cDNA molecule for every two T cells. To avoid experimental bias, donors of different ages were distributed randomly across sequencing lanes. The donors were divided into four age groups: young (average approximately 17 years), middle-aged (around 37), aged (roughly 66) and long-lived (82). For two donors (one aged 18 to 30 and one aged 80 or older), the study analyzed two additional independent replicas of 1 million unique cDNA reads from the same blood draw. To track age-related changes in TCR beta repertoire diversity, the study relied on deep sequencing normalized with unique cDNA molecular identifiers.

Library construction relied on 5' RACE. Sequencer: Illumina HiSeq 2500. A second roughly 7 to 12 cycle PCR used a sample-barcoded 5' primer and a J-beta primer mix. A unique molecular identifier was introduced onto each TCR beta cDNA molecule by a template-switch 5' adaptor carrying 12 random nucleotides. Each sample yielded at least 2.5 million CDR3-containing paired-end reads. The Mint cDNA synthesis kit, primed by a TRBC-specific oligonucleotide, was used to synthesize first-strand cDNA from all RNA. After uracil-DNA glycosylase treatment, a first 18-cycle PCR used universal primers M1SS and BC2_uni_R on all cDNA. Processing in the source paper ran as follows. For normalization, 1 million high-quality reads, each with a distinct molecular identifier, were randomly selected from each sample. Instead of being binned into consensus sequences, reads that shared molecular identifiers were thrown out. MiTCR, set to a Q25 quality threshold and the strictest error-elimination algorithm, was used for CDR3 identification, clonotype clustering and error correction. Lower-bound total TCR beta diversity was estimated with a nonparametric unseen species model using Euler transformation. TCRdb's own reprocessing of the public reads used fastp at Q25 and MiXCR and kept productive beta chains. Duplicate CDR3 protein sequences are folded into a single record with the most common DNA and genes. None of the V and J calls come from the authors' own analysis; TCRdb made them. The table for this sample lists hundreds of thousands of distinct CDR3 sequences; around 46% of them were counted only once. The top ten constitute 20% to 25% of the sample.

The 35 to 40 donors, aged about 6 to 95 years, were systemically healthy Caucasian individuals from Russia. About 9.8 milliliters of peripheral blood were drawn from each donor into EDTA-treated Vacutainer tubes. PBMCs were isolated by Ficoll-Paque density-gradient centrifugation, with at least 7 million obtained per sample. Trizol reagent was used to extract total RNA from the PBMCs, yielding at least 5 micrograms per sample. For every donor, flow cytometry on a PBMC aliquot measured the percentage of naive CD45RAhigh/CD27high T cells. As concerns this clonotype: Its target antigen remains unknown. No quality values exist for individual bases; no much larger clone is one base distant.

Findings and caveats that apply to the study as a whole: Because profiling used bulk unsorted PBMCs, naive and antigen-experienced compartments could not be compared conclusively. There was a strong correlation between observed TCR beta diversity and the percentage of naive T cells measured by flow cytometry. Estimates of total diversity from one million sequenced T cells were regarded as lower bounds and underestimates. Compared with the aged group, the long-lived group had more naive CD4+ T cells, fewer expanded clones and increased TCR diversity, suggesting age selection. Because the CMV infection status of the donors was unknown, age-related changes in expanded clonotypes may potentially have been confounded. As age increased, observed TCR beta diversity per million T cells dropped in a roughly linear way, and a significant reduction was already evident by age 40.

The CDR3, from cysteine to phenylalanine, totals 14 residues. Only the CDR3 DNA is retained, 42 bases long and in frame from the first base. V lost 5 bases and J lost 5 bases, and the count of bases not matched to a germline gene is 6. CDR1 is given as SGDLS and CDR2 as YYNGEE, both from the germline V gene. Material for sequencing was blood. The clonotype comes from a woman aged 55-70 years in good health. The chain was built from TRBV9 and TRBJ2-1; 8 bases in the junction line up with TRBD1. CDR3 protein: CASRRTGTDNEQFF. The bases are TGTGCCAGCAGGCGGACAGGGACCGACAATGAGCAGTTCTTC.